This T cell receptor beta chain was found in a study of blood T cells in healthy people across ages. The ends were cut back, 8 bases at V and 4 bases at J, with 9 bases in the middle. CDR3 length: 12 amino acids. CDR1 is MDHEN and CDR2 is SYDVKM in the germline V gene. The study, taken as a whole, reports: Significant beta diversity loss was already apparent by age around 40, declining roughly linearly. Long-lived donors exceeded aged donors in naive CD4+ cells and diversity.

Then a second PCR, running about 6 to 11 cycles, was carried out with a sample-barcoded 5' primer and a J-beta primer mix. One entry per CDR3 protein, called by TCRdb with MiXCR from the 5' RACE reads. Found here are about 280,000 distinct CDR3 sequences, roughly 27% of them singletons; the top ten hold 29%. The authors drew ten milliliters of peripheral blood from each donor. This clonotype was counted between two and nine times. Its antigen is undetermined. Material for sequencing was blood. This TCR was recovered from a woman aged 70-85 years in good health. This chain uses TRBV28 with TRBJ1-5; no clear D gene. The CDR3, as DNA: TGTGCCAGCGGGCTAGGAAATCAGCCCCAGCATTTT. It codes for CASGLGNQPQHF.